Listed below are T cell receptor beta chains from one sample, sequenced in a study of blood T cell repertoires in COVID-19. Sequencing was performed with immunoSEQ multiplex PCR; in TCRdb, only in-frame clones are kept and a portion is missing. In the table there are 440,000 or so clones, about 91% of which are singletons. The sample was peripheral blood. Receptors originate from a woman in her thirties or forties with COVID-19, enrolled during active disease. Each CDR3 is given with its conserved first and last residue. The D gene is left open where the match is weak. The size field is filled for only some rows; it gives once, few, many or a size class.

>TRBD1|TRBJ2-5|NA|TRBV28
CASSFPGQGGVQETQYF
TGTGCCAGCAGTTTCCCCGGACAGGGTGGGGTCCAGGAGACCCAGTACTTC
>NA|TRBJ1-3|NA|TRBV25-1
CASSAVSAGNTIYF
TGTGCCAGCAGTGCAGTGTCCGCTGGAAACACCATATATTTT
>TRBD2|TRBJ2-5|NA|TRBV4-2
CASSQDFQVAGELETQYF
TGTGCCAGCAGCCAAGATTTCCAGGTAGCGGGAGAATTGGAGACCCAGTACTTC
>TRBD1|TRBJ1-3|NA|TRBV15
CATRTGAGNTIYF
TGTGCCACCAGGACAGGGGCTGGAAACACCATATATTTT
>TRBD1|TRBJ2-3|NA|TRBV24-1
CATSDGQVTDTQYF
TGTGCCACCAGTGACGGACAGGTAACAGATACGCAGTATTTT
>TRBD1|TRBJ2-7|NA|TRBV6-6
CASSSRQGAYEQYF
TGTGCCAGCAGCTCGCGACAGGGGGCTTACGAGCAGTACTTC
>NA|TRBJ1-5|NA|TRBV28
CASSSLQGTNQPQHF
TGTGCCAGCAGTTCATTACAGGGAACCAATCAGCCCCAGCATTTT
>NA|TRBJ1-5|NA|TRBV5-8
CASSSGLLWNQPQHF
TGTGCCAGCAGCTCCGGACTCCTTTGGAATCAGCCCCAGCATTTT
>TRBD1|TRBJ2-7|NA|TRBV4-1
CASSQLYRTGYEQYF
TGCGCCAGCAGCCAACTATACCGGACAGGCTACGAGCAGTACTTC
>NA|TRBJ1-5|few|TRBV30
CAWSAGNQPQHF
TGTGCCTGGAGTGCAGGGAATCAGCCCCAGCATTTT
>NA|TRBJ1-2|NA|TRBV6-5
CASSYSTQTYGYTF
TGTGCCAGCAGTTACTCGACACAGACCTATGGCTACACCTTC
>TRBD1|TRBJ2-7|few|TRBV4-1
CASSQYTGQDAYEQYF
TGCGCCAGCAGCCAGTACACCGGACAGGATGCCTACGAGCAGTACTTC
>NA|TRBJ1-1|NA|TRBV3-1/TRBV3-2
CASSPIQGTAFF
TGTGCCAGCAGCCCCATACAGGGCACGGCTTTCTTT
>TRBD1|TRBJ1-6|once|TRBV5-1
CASSSVAGTVDSPLHF
TGCGCCAGCAGCTCAGTGGCCGGGACAGTCGATTCACCCCTCCACTTT
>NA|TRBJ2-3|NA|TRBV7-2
CASNQVPTSTDTQYF
TGTGCCAGCAACCAGGTGCCCACAAGTACAGATACGCAGTATTTT
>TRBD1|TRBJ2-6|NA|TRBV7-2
CASSLDRVDGANVLTF
TGTGCCAGCAGCTTGGACAGGGTCGATGGGGCCAACGTCCTGACTTTC
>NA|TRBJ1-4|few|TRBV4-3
CASSPLMTRSGEKLFF
TGCGCCAGCAGCCCCCTCATGACCCGGTCGGGTGAAAAACTGTTTTTT
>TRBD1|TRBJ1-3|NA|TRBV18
CASSPTGFDRVFSGNTIYF
TGTGCCAGCTCCCCAACGGGATTCGACAGGGTCTTCTCTGGAAACACCATATATTTT
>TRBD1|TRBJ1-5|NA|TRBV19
CASQGQGAASNQPQHF
TGTGCCAGTCAGGGACAGGGGGCGGCAAGCAATCAGCCCCAGCATTTT
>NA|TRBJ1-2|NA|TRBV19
CASSIAREGYTF
TGTGCCAGTAGTATCGCCAGGGAAGGCTACACCTTC
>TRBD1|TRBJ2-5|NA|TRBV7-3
CASSLDRGAETQYF
TGTGCCAGCAGCTTGGACAGGGGGGCAGAGACCCAGTACTTC
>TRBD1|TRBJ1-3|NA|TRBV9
CASSVWDRVTGNTIYF
TGTGCCAGCAGCGTTTGGGACAGGGTAACGGGAAACACCATATATTTT
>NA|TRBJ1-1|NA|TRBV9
CASSAITRAPNTEAFF
TGTGCCAGCAGCGCCATCACGAGGGCCCCGAACACTGAAGCTTTCTTT
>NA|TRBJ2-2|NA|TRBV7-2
CASSLLRAGELFF
TGTGCCAGCAGCTTATTGAGGGCCGGGGAGCTGTTTTTT
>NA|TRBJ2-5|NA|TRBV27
CASRFGAGGETQYF
TGTGCCAGCAGATTTGGGGCAGGGGGGGAGACCCAGTACTTC
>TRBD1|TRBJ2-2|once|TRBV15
CATGTGTTGELFF
TGTGCCACCGGGACAGGCACCACCGGGGAGCTGTTTTTT
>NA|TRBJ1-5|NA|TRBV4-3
CASSQDSGNNQPQHF
TGCGCCAGCAGCCAAGATTCGGGGAACAATCAGCCCCAGCATTTT
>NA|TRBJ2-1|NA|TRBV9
CASSAGRETINEQFF
TGTGCCAGCAGCGCCGGACGGGAGACAATCAATGAGCAGTTCTTC
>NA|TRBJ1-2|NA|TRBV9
CASALGGIQGYGYTF
TGTGCCAGCGCCCTCGGAGGGATTCAAGGCTATGGCTACACCTTC